The 2 T cell receptor beta chains below come from one sample, sequenced in a study of T cells after yellow fever vaccination. A single record per CDR3 protein comes from TCRdb applying MiXCR to the 5' RACE reads. Altogether about 300,000 distinct CDR3 sequences are present, 8.5% to 10% being singletons, with the ten largest covering approximately 3.5%. The source was CD4+ T cells sorted from PBMCs, collected 5 days after the yellow fever booster vaccination. The receptors were sampled from a young man who received the YFV17D yellow fever vaccine.

This clonotype has only a few counts. The chain couples TRBV5-1 to TRBJ2-6, with D tentatively TRBD1 (5 bases). Trimming took 2 bases from V and 2 from J, leaving 11 bases between them. Germline assignment: CDR1 SGHRS and CDR2 YFSETQ. The CDR3 is 16 amino acids. In nucleotides, the CDR3 is TGCGCCAGCAGCTTACAGGATGCGACTGGGGCCAACGTCCTGACTTTC. Residues: CASSLQDATGANVLTF. Full variable domain (rest looked up from reference TRBV5-1 and TRBJ2-6): KAGVTQTPRYLIKTRGQQVTLSCSPISGHRSVSWYQQTPGQGLQFLFEYFSETQRNKGNFPGRFSGRQFSNSRSEMNVSTLELGDSALYLCASSLQDATGANVLTFGAGSRLTVL.

V is TRBV20-1 and J is TRBJ2-3; maybe TRBD2 (6 bases). Germline V gene sequence: CDR1 DFQATT, CDR2 SNEGSKA (reference sequence). V was pared by 5 bases and J by 2 bases, with 14 bases between. The CDR3 loop spans 14 amino acids. The CDR3 region has the DNA TGCAGTGCTGAACCGGGGGTCTTCACAGATACGCAGTATTTT. Amino acid sequence: CSAEPGVFTDTQYF.